These 20 T cell receptor beta chains were all obtained from the same sample, sequenced in a study of metastatic and nonmetastatic thyroid tumors. TCRdb re-clonotyped the PCR reads through MiXCR. The sample has about 6,400 clones; under 35% are singletons. Thyroid surgery was performed in patients who had received no treatment beforehand. What was sequenced was adjacent normal tissue. The receptor source for this set is a female donor with papillary thyroid cancer or a benign thyroid nodule (not recorded which). Some clones in this sample may be carry-over from other donors' samples.

This clone has a count of ten or more. The junction and the germline gene differ at one end; a read error may be behind it. The rearrangement joins TRBV7-7 to TRBJ2-5, with D possibly matching TRBD2 (6 bases). Germline CDR1 SSHAT, CDR2 FNYEAQ (reference sequence). This CDR3 is 15 amino acids long. The DNA for the CDR3 is TGTGCTAGCAGCTTCGGGGGTGGGAGCAAGAGCCCCCAGTACTTC. Residues: CASSFGGGSKSPQYF.

The chain combines TRBV27 with TRBJ1-2, with TRBD1 as a possible D gene (5 bases). V lost 0 bases to trimming and J lost 1 base, with 18 bases between them. Germline-derived CDR1 and CDR2 are MNHEY and SMNVEV (reference sequence). This CDR3 contains 18 residues. In DNA form, the CDR3 reads TGTGCCAGCAGTTTATCGACCAATATGGGGGGATTTAACTATGGCTACACCTTC. As protein: CASSLSTNMGGFNYGYTF.

With respect to this clone: Relative to the germline gene, one junction end is altered; a read error may explain this. The CDR3 sequence: CASSLDAGAPTEDF. CDR3 coding DNA: TGTGCCAGCAGCTTAGACGCGGGCGCTCCCACTGAGGACTTC. The rearrangement links TRBV7-2 to TRBJ2-7; a weak D match, TRBD2 (5 bases). Per germline, CDR1 SGHTA and CDR2 FQGNSA. The CDR3 totals 14 residues. The variable domain in full, with the rest retrieved from reference TRBV7-2 and TRBJ2-7, is GAGVSQSPSNKVTEKGKDVELRCDPISGHTALYWYRQSLGQGLEFLIYFQGNSAPDKSGLPSDRFSAERTGGSVSTLTIQRTQQEDSAVYLCASSLDAGAPTEDFGPGTRLTVT.

This clone occurred a few times. This chain connects TRBV19 to TRBJ2-5; 8 bases line up with TRBD1. Germline CDR1 LNHDA, CDR2 SQIVND (reference sequence). Unmatched junction bases numbered 8, after V lost 4 bases and J lost 4 bases. The CDR3 has 15 amino acids. CDR3 bases: TGTGCCAGTAGTACCGACAGGGGTGGGGCAGAGACCCAGTACTTC. Its protein product is CASSTDRGGAETQYF.

By sample share, this clone is medium-sized. The rearrangement uses TRBV15 and TRBJ1-6; D is possibly TRBD1 (5 bases). CDR3 length equals 15 residues. The germline gives CDR1 LNHNV, CDR2 YYDKDF (reference sequence). V lost 0 bases and J 10 bases, leaving 13 bases between the germline ends. In nucleotides, the CDR3 is TGTGCCACCAGCAGAGATCGAGGGGTTGGGTCACCCCTCCACTTT. It encodes CATSRDRGVGSPLHF.

This clone is classed as medium-sized (0.01 to 0.1%). V is TRBV6-1 and J is TRBJ2-3, with 9 bases lining up with TRBD1. The CDR3 extends over 14 amino acids. With V trimmed by 5 bases and J by 1 base, 1 base remained unmatched. Germline loops: CDR1 MNHNS, CDR2 SASEGT. CDR3 residues: CASSNRGRTDTQYF. CDR3 nucleotides: TGTGCCAGCAGTAACAGGGGGCGCACAGATACGCAGTATTTT.

This clone qualifies as medium-sized. The chain carries TRBV5-1 and TRBJ2-3, with 7 bases fitting TRBD1. This CDR3 is 15 amino acids long. With 4 bases clipped from V and 1 base from J, the junction kept 6 bases outside the gene matches. CDR1 is SGHRS, CDR2 YFSETQ, per germline. This CDR3 is CASSHQGTGTDTQYF. The CDR3 nucleotides read TGCGCCAGCAGCCATCAAGGGACAGGCACAGATACGCAGTATTTT.

This clone is labeled as medium-sized (0.01 to 0.1%). The chain combines TRBV20-1 with TRBJ1-1; a weak D match, TRBD1 (5 bases). CDR3 length: 15 residues. The V gene's germline CDR1 is DFQATT and CDR2 SNEGSKA (reference sequence). Trimming took 5 bases from V and 1 from J, leaving 17 bases between them. The chain's CDR3 is CSAWTPGRTNTEAFF. CDR3 nucleotide sequence: TGCAGTGCTTGGACACCGGGACGGACGAACACTGAAGCTTTCTTT.

This clone has a handful of counts. It is likely a read error, because the conserved phenylalanine at the end of the CDR3 is missing. The chain combines TRBV5-1 with TRBJ2-1; 14 nucleotides line up with TRBD2. Germline lookup yields CDR1 SGHRS and CDR2 YFSETQ. This CDR3 has 16 amino acids. CDR3 residues: CASGLTGTSGSNEQFL. CDR3 nucleotide sequence: TGCGCCAGCGGCTTGACCGGGACTAGCGGGAGCAATGAGCAGTTCCTC.

This chain connects TRBV10-1 to TRBJ1-1; D unclear. In germline, CDR1 is WNHNN, CDR2 SYGVQD (reference sequence). The V end lost 0 bases, the J end lost 7 bases, and 12 bases lay between the germline ends. This CDR3 is built from 14 residues. The CDR3 loop is CASSESRGSREAFF. CDR3 DNA sequence: TGCGCCAGCAGTGAGTCGAGAGGAAGTCGTGAAGCTTTCTTT.

The V gene is TRBV2, the J gene TRBJ2-5, with TRBD2 matching 9 bases. Trimming took 4 bases from V and 2 from J; bases not matched to a gene: 2. Germline lookup yields CDR1 SNHLY and CDR2 FYNNEI. The CDR3 has 14 amino acids. CDR3 sequence reads: CASSGLAGQETQYF. In DNA form, the CDR3 reads TGTGCCAGCAGTGGGCTAGCGGGGCAAGAGACCCAGTACTTC.

This clone is judged large (0.1 to 1%). DNA of the CDR3: TGTGCCAGCAGTTACAGACAGGGGGCGGGGGAGCAGTACTTC. This codes for CASSYRQGAGEQYF. V usage is TRBV6-6 and J usage is TRBJ2-7, with 10 bases that match TRBD1. The CDR3 covers 14 residues. With 2 bases clipped from V and 7 bases from J, the junction kept 5 bases outside the gene matches. Per germline, CDR1 MNHNY and CDR2 SVGAGI (reference sequence).

This clone was counted at least ten times. Other DNA sequences within the sample encode an identical CDR3. V and J are TRBV20-1 and TRBJ1-1, with D perhaps matching TRBD1 (5 bases). Germline V gene sequence: CDR1 DFQATT, CDR2 SNEGSKA (reference sequence). V was trimmed by 5 bases and J by 1 base, leaving 17 bases between them. The CDR3 has 15 residues. For the CDR3, the DNA is TGCAGTGCTTGGACACTGGGACGGACGAACACTGAAGCTTTCTTT. This gives the protein CSAWTLGRTNTEAFF.

This clone occurred a few times. The chain combines TRBV6-1 with TRBJ2-7, with 7 bases lining up with TRBD2. Germline V lookup: CDR1 MNHNS, CDR2 SASEGT. This CDR3 spans 15 amino acids. Unmatched junction bases numbered 7, after V lost 3 bases and J lost 2 bases. In DNA form, the CDR3 reads TGTGCCAGCAGTGAGGCGGCGGGAGCGGCCTACGAGCAGTACTTC. Translating gives CASSEAAGAAYEQYF.

This clone was counted only a few times. This CDR3 is CASRDQMNTEAFF. The CDR3 DNA follows: TGTGCCAGCAGGGATCAGATGAACACTGAAGCTTTCTTT. J is TRBJ1-1 and V is TRBV6-1, with D unclear. From germline, CDR1 is MNHNS and CDR2 SASEGT. The CDR3 spans 13 residues. Trimming took 6 bases from V and 0 from J, leaving 8 bases between them.

V usage is TRBV5-5 and J usage is TRBJ1-4, with D uncertain. The CDR3 has 15 residues. Germline-derived CDR1 and CDR2 are SGHKS and YYEKEE (reference sequence). With 3 bases removed from V and 4 bases from J, the gap between germline ends came to 13 bases. In DNA form, the CDR3 reads TGTGCCAGCAGCTCGGGGTGTGACCTTAATGAAAAACTGTTTTTT. Translated: CASSSGCDLNEKLFF.

The CDR3 coding sequence is TGTGCCAGAACACCGTGTGGGGAAAAACTGTTTTTT. Residues: CARTPCGEKLFF. The J gene is TRBJ1-4, the V gene TRBV6-9; D is unclear. In germline, CDR1 is MNHGY, CDR2 SVAAGI. V dropped 9 bases and J dropped 8 bases, with 13 bases sitting between them. The CDR3 spans 12 residues.

This clone turned up a few times. This rearrangement joins TRBV27 to TRBJ2-7, with D possibly matching TRBD1 (5 bases). The V gene lost 3 bases and the J gene lost 2 bases, with 14 bases spanning the gap. The CDR3 extends over 15 amino acids. In germline, CDR1 is MNHEY, CDR2 SMNVEV (reference sequence). The DNA for the CDR3 is TGTGCCAGCAGTTTGAAGGGGTCGGCCACCTACGAGCAGTACTTC. Translated, it gives CASSLKGSATYEQYF.

The J gene is TRBJ2-6, the V gene TRBV7-6; 8 bases line up with TRBD2. Germline CDR1 reads SGHVS; CDR2 reads FNYEAQ. This CDR3 region has 17 residues. The V gene end was trimmed by 4 bases and the J gene end by 1 base; junction bases not matched to a gene: 6. CDR3 bases: TGTGCCAGCAGCTCCCACGGGGGGGCATCTGGGGCCAACGTCCTGACTTTC. Its translation is CASSSHGGASGANVLTF.

The count of this clone is one. The CDR3 protein is CAWSVFGGAYYANTGELFF. The CDR3 DNA reads TGTGCCTGGAGTGTATTCGGGGGCGCTTATTACGCGAACACCGGGGAGCTGTTTTTT. The chain couples TRBV30 to TRBJ2-2; possibly TRBD1 or TRBD2 for D (6 bases each). Trimming took off 0 bases at V and 0 bases at J, with 20 bases between the two ends. Germline lookup yields CDR1 GTSNPN and CDR2 SVGIG (reference sequence). The CDR3 spans 19 residues.